The rows below give T cell receptor beta chains drawn from one sample of a study of control samples from healthy donors and cancer patients. The assay was immunoSEQ multiplex PCR, and TCRdb's table has in-frame clones only and misses some. The profile covers 150,000 or so clones, with 90% to 95% appearing a single time and 14% taken by the ten largest. Source material: PBMCs. The receptors derive from a man aged 60 to 75 with colorectal cancer. The CDR3 runs from the conserved cysteine through the conserved F or W. A D gene is named only where the DNA matches it firmly. Expanded clones get a size class; other rows say once, few or many, or leave the size out.

TRBD2	TRBJ2-3	TRBV7-2	-	CASSLRREGSTDTQYF	TGTGCCAGCAGCCTAAGGAGGGAGGGGAGCACAGATACGCAGTATTTT
-	TRBJ2-3	TRBV5-1	once	CASSFGLSTDTQYF	TGCGCCAGCAGCTTCGGACTAAGCACAGATACGCAGTATTTT
TRBD1	TRBJ1-1	TRBV19	-	CASSTGDRGRGNTEAFF	TGTGCCAGTAGTACAGGGGACAGGGGCCGGGGGAACACTGAAGCTTTCTTT
-	TRBJ2-5	TRBV18	-	CASSPRQGKETQYF	TGTGCCAGCTCACCGCGGCAGGGCAAAGAGACCCAGTACTTC
-	TRBJ2-7	TRBV5-6	-	CASSLDRATYEQYF	TGTGCCAGCAGCTTGGACAGGGCAACCTACGAGCAGTACTTC
TRBD1	TRBJ1-1	TRBV10-3	-	CAIQGQGAGTEAFF	TGTGCCATCCAAGGACAGGGGGCAGGCACTGAAGCTTTCTTT
-	TRBJ2-7	TRBV18	-	CASSPGVRGIAYEQYF	TGTGCCAGCTCACCTGGCGTAAGGGGGATTGCCTACGAGCAGTACTTC
TRBD1	TRBJ1-6	TRBV19	-	CASSIKDATGGSPLHF	TGTGCCAGTAGTATCAAGGATGCAACAGGGGGCTCACCCCTCCACTTT
TRBD1	TRBJ1-2	TRBV5-6	-	CASSPGQGNYGYTF	TGTGCCAGCAGCCCGGGACAGGGAAATTATGGCTACACCTTC
TRBD2	TRBJ2-3	TRBV24-1	-	CATSETSGSSTDTQYF	TGTGCCACCAGTGAAACTAGCGGTTCTAGCACAGATACGCAGTATTTT
TRBD1	TRBJ2-7	TRBV7-2	-	CASSLAGTGSYEQYF	TGTGCCAGCAGCTTAGCGGGGACAGGGTCCTACGAGCAGTACTTC
-	TRBJ2-7	TRBV7-9	-	CASSIGAGLKSYEQYF	TGTGCCAGCAGCATAGGGGCAGGACTTAAATCCTACGAGCAGTACTTC
-	TRBJ1-1	TRBV28	few	CASSLRRTEAFF	TGTGCCAGCAGTTTAAGGCGGACTGAAGCTTTCTTT
-	TRBJ1-1	TRBV30	-	CAWSGAVEAEAFF	TGTGCCTGGAGTGGGGCGGTCGAGGCTGAAGCTTTCTTT
TRBD1	TRBJ1-4	TRBV5-1	-	CASSFGQGREKLFF	TGCGCCAGCAGCTTCGGACAGGGTAGGGAAAAACTGTTTTTT
TRBD1	TRBJ1-5	TRBV18	-	CASSPSTGSQPQHF	TGTGCCAGCTCACCCTCGACAGGGAGCCAGCCCCAGCATTTT
-	TRBJ1-2	TRBV9	-	CASSVASSGGYTF	TGTGCCAGCAGCGTAGCCTCAAGCGGTGGCTACACCTTC
-	TRBJ1-5	TRBV2	once	CASSEGTVSNQPQHF	TGTGCCAGCAGTGAAGGGACAGTGAGCAATCAGCCCCAGCATTTT
-	TRBJ1-2	TRBV10-2	-	CASNPRANYGYTF	TGCGCCAGCAATCCAAGGGCTAACTATGGCTACACCTTC
-	TRBJ1-6	TRBV10-3	-	CAISDSGLGYNSPLHF	TGTGCCATCAGTGATTCGGGGCTGGGCTATAATTCACCCCTCCACTTT
TRBD1	TRBJ1-2	TRBV2	-	CASRGGDYGYTF	TGCGCCAGCAGGGGGGGGGACTATGGCTACACCTTC
-	TRBJ1-2	TRBV18	-	CASSGFQGSGGYGYTF	TGTGCCAGCTCAGGGTTTCAGGGGAGTGGAGGCTATGGCTACACCTTC
-	TRBJ1-2	TRBV30	-	CASLNGGYTF	TGTGCCTCCCTTAACGGGGGCTACACCTTC
TRBD1	TRBJ2-3	TRBV5-5	-	CASSLDRRSTDTQYF	TGTGCCAGCAGCCTGGACAGGCGATCCACAGATACGCAGTATTTT
TRBD1	TRBJ2-5	TRBV4-2	-	CASSPDREIQYF	TGTGCCAGCAGCCCGGACAGGGAAATCCAGTACTTC
-	TRBJ1-1	TRBV3-1/TRBV3-2	-	CASSPRGANTEAFF	TGTGCCAGCAGCCCAAGAGGAGCTAACACTGAAGCTTTCTTT
-	TRBJ2-5	TRBV12-3/TRBV12-4	-	CASSFQETQYF	TGTGCCAGCAGCTTCCAAGAGACCCAGTACTTC
-	TRBJ1-5	TRBV3-1/TRBV3-2	-	CASSQGVRNQPQHF	TGTGCCAGCAGCCAGGGGGTACGGAATCAGCCCCAGCATTTT
-	TRBJ2-3	TRBV7-2	-	CASSENRGGPDTQYF	TGTGCCAGCAGCGAGAACAGGGGAGGGCCAGATACGCAGTATTTT
TRBD1	TRBJ2-2	TRBV19	-	CASKQDRGHTGELFF	TGTGCCAGTAAACAGGACAGGGGGCACACCGGGGAGCTGTTTTTT
TRBD1	TRBJ1-2	TRBV4-3	once	CASSQVGRGNGYTF	TGCGCCAGCAGCCAAGTAGGCAGGGGGAATGGCTACACCTTC
-	TRBJ2-7	TRBV18	once	CASSPASRVHEQYF	TGTGCCAGCTCACCAGCTTCCAGGGTTCACGAGCAGTACTTC
-	TRBJ1-1	TRBV7-9	-	CASSLALSGVEAFF	TGTGCCAGCAGCTTAGCTCTTTCGGGGGTTGAAGCTTTCTTT
-	TRBJ2-6	TRBV19	-	CASSVQSSGANVLTF	TGTGCCAGTAGTGTTCAGAGCTCTGGGGCCAACGTCCTGACTTTC
TRBD1	TRBJ2-2	TRBV6-5	-	CASSLRLGQASGELFF	TGTGCCAGCAGTTTACGGCTGGGACAGGCCTCCGGGGAGCTGTTTTTT
-	TRBJ2-5	TRBV7-9	-	CASSLEGYQETQYF	TGTGCCAGCAGCTTAGAAGGGTACCAAGAGACCCAGTACTTC
-	TRBJ2-7	TRBV6-5	-	CASSYQGIAYEQYF	TGTGCCAGCAGTTACCAGGGGATAGCCTACGAGCAGTACTTC
-	TRBJ2-1	TRBV6-5	-	CASGKWEYNEQFF	TGTGCCAGCGGAAAATGGGAGTACAATGAGCAGTTCTTC
-	TRBJ2-7	TRBV9	-	CASSVDGAFSYEQYF	TGTGCCAGCAGCGTAGACGGGGCGTTTTCCTACGAGCAGTACTTC